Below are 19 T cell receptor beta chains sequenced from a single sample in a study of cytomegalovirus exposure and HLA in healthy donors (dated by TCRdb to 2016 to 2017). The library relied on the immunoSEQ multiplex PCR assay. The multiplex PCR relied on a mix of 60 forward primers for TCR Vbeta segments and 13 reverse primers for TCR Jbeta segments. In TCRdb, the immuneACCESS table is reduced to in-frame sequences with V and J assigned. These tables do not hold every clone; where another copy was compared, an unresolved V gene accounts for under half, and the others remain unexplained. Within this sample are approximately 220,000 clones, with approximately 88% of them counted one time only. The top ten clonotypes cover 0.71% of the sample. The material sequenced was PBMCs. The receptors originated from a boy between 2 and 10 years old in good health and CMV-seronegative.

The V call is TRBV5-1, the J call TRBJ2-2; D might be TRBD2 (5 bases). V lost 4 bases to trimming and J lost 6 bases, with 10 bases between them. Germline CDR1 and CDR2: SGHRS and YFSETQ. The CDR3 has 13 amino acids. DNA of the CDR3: TGCGCCAGCAGCCCAACGGGGTCCGGGGAGCTGTTTTTT. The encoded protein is CASSPTGSGELFF.

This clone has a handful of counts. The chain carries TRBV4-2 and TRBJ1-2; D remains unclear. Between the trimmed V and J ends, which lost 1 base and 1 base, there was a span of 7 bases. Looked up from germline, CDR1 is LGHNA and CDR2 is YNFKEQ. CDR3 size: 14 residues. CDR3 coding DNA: TGTGCCAGCAGCCAAGGACTCCTTAACTATGGCTACACCTTC. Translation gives CASSQGLLNYGYTF.

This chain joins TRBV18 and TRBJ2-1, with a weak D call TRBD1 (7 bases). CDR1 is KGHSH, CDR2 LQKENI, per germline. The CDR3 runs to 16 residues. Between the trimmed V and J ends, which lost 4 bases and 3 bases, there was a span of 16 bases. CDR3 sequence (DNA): TGTGCCAGCTCACAGTCGACAGGGACTGGCTACAATGAGCAGTTCTTC. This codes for CASSQSTGTGYNEQFF.

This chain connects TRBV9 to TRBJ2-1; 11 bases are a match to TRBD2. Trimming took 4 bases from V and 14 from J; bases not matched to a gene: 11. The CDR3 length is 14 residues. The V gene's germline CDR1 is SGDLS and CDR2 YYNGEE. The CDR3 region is CASSPQVLAGAEFF. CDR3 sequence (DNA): TGTGCCAGCAGCCCCCAGGTACTAGCGGGGGCCGAGTTCTTC.

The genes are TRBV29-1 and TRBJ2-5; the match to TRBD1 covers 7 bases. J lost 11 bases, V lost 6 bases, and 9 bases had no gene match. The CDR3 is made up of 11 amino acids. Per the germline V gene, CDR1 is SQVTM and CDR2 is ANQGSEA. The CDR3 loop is CSVATGDGQYF. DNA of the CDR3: TGCAGCGTAGCTACAGGGGACGGGCAGTACTTC. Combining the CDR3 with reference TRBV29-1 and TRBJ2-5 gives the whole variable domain SAVISQKPSRDICQRGTSLTIQCQVDSQVTMMFWYRQQPGQSLTLIATANQGSEATYESGFVIDKFPISRPNLTFSTLTVSNMSPEDSSIYLCSVATGDGQYFGPGTRLLVL.

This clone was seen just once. In DNA, the CDR3 is TGTGCCAGCAGCTTAGTAGGGACAGGGAATGCCTACGAGCAGTACTTC. The encoded protein is CASSLVGTGNAYEQYF. This chain connects TRBV11-1 to TRBJ2-7; 9 nucleotides agree with TRBD1. Germline CDR1 reads SGHAT; CDR2 reads FQDESV (reference sequence). V trimming: 1 base; J trimming: 2 bases; junction bases outside the gene matches: 6. The CDR3 is 16 residues long.

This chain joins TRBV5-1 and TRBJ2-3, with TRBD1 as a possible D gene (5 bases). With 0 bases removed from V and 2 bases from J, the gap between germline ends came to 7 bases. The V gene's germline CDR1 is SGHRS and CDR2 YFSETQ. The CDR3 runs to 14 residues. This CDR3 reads CASSLVGPTDTQYF. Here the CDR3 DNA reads TGCGCCAGCAGCTTGGTGGGGCCCACAGATACGCAGTATTTT. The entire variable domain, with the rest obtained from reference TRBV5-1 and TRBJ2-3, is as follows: KAGVTQTPRYLIKTRGQQVTLSCSPISGHRSVSWYQQTPGQGLQFLFEYFSETQRNKGNFPGRFSGRQFSNSRSEMNVSTLELGDSALYLCASSLVGPTDTQYFGPGTRLTVL.

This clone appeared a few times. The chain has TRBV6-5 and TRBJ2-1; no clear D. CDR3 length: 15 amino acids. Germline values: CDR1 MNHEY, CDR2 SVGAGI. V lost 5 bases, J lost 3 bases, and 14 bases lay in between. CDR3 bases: TGTGCCAGCAGTCCCACAACGGGTCTCTACAATGAGCAGTTCTTC. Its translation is CASSPTTGLYNEQFF.

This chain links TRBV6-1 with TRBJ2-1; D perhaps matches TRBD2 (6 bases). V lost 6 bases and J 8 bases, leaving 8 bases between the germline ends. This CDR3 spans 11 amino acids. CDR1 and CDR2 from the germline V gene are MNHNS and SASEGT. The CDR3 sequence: CASRASDEQFF. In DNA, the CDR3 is TGTGCCAGCAGGGCTAGCGATGAGCAGTTCTTC.

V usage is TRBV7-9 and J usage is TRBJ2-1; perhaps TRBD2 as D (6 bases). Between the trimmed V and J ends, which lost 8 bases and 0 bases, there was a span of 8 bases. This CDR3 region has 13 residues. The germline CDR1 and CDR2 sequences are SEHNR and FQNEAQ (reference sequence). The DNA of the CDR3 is TGTGCCAGCCGGAGGGGCTCCTACAATGAGCAGTTCTTC. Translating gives CASRRGSYNEQFF.

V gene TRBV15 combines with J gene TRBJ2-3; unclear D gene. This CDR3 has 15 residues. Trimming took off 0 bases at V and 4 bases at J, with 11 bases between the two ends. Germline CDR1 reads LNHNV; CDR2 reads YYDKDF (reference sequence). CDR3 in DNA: TGTGCCACCAGCAGAGACCAAAAACGGGCAGATACGCAGTATTTT. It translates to CATSRDQKRADTQYF.

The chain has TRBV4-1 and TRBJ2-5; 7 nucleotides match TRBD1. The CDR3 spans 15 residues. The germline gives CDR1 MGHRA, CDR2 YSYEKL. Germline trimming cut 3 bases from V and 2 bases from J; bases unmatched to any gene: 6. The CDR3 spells CASSHSTGNQETQYF. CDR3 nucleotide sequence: TGCGCCAGCAGCCACTCGACAGGGAATCAAGAGACCCAGTACTTC.

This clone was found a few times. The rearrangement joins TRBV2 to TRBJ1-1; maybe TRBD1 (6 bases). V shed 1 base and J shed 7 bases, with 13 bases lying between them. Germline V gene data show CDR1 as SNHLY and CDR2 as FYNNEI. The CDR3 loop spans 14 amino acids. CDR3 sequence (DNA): TGTGCCAGCAGTGAAGGCACAGGGCTCAATGAAGCTTTCTTT. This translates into CASSEGTGLNEAFF.

Here the CDR3 reads CASSLGGGSYTF. DNA for the CDR3: TGTGCCAGCAGCTTAGGCGGGGGCAGCTACACCTTC. The V gene is TRBV7-8, the J gene TRBJ1-2; maybe TRBD1 (6 bases). Per the germline V gene, CDR1 is SGHVS and CDR2 is FQNEAQ. The CDR3 consists of 12 residues. Between the trimmed V and J ends, which lost 1 base and 9 bases, there was a span of 9 bases.

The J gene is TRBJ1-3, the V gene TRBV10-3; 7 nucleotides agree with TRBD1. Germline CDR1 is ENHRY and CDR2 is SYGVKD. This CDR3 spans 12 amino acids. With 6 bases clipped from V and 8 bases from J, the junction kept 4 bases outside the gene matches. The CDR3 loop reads CAISGQADTIYF. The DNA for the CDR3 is TGTGCCATCAGCGGACAGGCGGACACCATATATTTT.

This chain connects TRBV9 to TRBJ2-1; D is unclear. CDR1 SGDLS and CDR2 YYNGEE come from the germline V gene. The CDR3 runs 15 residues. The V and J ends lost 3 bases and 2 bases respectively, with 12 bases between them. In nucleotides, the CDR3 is TGTGCCAGCAGCGCAGACTTTGGCACCTACAATGAGCAGTTCTTC. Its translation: CASSADFGTYNEQFF.

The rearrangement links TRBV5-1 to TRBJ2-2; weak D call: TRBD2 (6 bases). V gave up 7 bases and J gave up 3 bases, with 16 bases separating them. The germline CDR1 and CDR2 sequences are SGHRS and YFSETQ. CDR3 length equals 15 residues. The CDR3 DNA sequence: TGCGCCAGCGCGCGCGGGACCCTTTACACCGGGGAGCTGTTTTTT. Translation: CASARGTLYTGELFF.

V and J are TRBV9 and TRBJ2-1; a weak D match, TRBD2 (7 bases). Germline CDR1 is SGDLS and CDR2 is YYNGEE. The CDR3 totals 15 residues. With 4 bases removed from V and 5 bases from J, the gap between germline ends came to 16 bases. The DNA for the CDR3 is TGTGCCAGCAGCCCGGGGGGCCCGCAGAACAATGAGCAGTTCTTC. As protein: CASSPGGPQNNEQFF.

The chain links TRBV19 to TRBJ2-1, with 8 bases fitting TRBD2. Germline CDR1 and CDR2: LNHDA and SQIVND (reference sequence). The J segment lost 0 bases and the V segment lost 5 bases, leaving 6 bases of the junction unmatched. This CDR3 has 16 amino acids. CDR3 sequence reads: CASSFSGKSSYNEQFF. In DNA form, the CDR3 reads TGTGCCAGTAGTTTTAGCGGGAAGAGCTCCTACAATGAGCAGTTCTTC. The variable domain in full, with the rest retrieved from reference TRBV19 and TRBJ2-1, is DGGITQSPKYLFRKEGQNVTLSCEQNLNHDAMYWYRQDPGQGLRLIYYSQIVNDFQKGDIAEGYSVSREKKESFPLTVTSAQKNPTAFYLCASSFSGKSSYNEQFFGPGTRLTVL.